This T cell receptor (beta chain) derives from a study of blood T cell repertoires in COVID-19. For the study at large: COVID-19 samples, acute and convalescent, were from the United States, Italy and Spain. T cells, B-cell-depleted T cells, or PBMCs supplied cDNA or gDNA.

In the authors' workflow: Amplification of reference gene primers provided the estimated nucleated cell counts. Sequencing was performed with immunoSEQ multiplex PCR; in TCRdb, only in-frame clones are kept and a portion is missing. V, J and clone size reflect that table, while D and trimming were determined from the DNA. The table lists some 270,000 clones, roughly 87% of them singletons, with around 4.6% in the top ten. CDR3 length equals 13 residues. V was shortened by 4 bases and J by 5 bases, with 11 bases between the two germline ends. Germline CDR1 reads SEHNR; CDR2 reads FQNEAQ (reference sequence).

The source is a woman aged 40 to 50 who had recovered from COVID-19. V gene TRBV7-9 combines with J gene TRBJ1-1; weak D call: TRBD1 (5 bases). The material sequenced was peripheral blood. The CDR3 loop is CASSSNDRTEAFF. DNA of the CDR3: TGTGCCAGCAGCTCAAACGACAGAACTGAAGCTTTCTTT.